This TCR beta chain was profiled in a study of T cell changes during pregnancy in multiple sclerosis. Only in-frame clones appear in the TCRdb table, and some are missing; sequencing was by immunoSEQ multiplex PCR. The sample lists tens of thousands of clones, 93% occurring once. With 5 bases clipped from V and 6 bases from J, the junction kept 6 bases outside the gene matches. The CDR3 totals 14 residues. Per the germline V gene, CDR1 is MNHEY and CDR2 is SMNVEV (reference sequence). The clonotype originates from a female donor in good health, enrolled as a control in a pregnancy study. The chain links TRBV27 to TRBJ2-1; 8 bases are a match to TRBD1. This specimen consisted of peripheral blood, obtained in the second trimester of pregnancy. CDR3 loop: CASSPGGPGNEQFF. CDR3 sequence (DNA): TGTGCCAGCAGTCCAGGGGGCCCCGGCAATGAGCAGTTCTTC.